The 25 T cell receptor beta chains below were found in one sample sequenced in a study of T-cell reconstitution after alpha-beta-depleted transplantation in children. Preparation of the TCRbeta library involved a method that used unique molecular identifiers. TCRdb re-called the PCR reads through MiXCR, storing one row per CDR3 protein. The repertoire holds roughly 400,000 distinct CDR3 sequences, with approximately 41% as singletons. This specimen was PBMCs, taken before TCRalphabeta/CD19-depleted stem cell transplant. These receptors all come from a girl aged 2-10 years with aplastic anemia, due to receive a stem cell transplant.

The chain carries TRBV3-1 and TRBJ2-1; a weak D match, TRBD2 (6 bases). The CDR3 totals 17 residues. Trimming shortened V by 10 bases and J by 6 bases, and 28 bases separated the two germline ends. In germline, CDR1 is LGHDT, CDR2 YNNKEL (reference sequence). CDR3 loop: CATTQASRGGKGNEQFF. In DNA, the CDR3 is TGTGCCACCACCCAAGCTTCGAGGGGCGGGAAGGGCAATGAGCAGTTCTTC.

This clonotype was recorded many times. The chain recombines TRBV20-1 with TRBJ1-1; unclear D gene. Germline loops: CDR1 DFQATT, CDR2 SNEGSKA (reference sequence). V lost 0 bases to trimming and J lost 1 base, with 15 bases between them. The CDR3 runs to 16 residues. In DNA, the CDR3 is TGCAGTGCTAGAGAGGCCAGAGGACGGCCGAACACTGAAGCTTTCTTT. This sequence encodes CSAREARGRPNTEAFF.

J is TRBJ1-1 and V is TRBV20-1; perhaps TRBD1 as D (5 bases). Germline V gene sequence: CDR1 DFQATT, CDR2 SNEGSKA (reference sequence). The CDR3 consists of 12 residues. The V gene lost 4 bases and the J gene lost 1 base, with 7 bases spanning the gap. CDR3 region: CSATTGNTEAFF. CDR3 nucleotides: TGCAGTGCTACTACAGGGAACACTGAAGCTTTCTTT.

This clonotype was seen repeatedly, ten times or more. The chain joins TRBV29-1 to TRBJ1-3; D unresolved. The V gene lost 6 bases and the J gene lost 2 bases, with 14 bases spanning the gap. Germline assignment: CDR1 SQVTM and CDR2 ANQGSEA. The CDR3 runs to 14 residues. The CDR3 reads CSVRSVTPGNTIYF. CDR3 nucleotides: TGCAGCGTGAGATCCGTCACCCCTGGAAACACCATATATTTT.

The chain combines TRBV30 with TRBJ2-7, with D maybe TRBD2 (5 bases). V dropped 5 bases and J dropped 6 bases, with 14 bases sitting between them. CDR1 is GTSNPN and CDR2 is SVGIG in the germline V gene (reference sequence). This CDR3 is 12 amino acids long. The CDR3 DNA reads TGTGCCTGGGACTATAGGGTGGGCGAGCAGTACTTC. It encodes CAWDYRVGEQYF.

This chain joins TRBV12-3 or TRBV12-4 and TRBJ2-2; D might be TRBD1 (6 bases). The CDR3 contains 14 residues. V gave up 6 bases and J gave up 4 bases, with 12 bases separating them. The CDR3 spells CASSPGHSTGELFF. For the CDR3, the DNA is TGTGCCAGCAGCCCGGGACATAGCACCGGGGAGCTGTTTTTT.

This sequence joins TRBV7-8 and TRBJ2-1, with D maybe TRBD1 (6 bases). This CDR3 has 14 amino acids. Germline V gene data show CDR1 as SGHVS and CDR2 as FQNEAQ. The V end was cut by 5 bases, the J end by 12 bases, with 20 bases between. Here the CDR3 reads CASSPRDISHGQFF. DNA for the CDR3: TGTGCCAGCAGCCCACGGGACATCTCTCACGGGCAGTTCTTC. Based on the CDR3 plus reference TRBV7-8 and TRBJ2-1, the full variable domain is GAGVSQSPRYKVAKRGQDVALRCDPISGHVSLFWYQQALGQGPEFLTYFQNEAQLDKSGLPSDRFFAERPEGSVSTLKIQRTQQEDSAVYLCASSPRDISHGQFFGPGTRLTVL.

The rearrangement uses TRBV20-1 and TRBJ1-1; D is ambiguous. Trimming left V 2 bases short and J 7 bases short, with 11 bases between. There are 12 residues in the CDR3. In germline, CDR1 is DFQATT, CDR2 SNEGSKA (reference sequence). CDR3 nucleotides: TGCAGTGCTAGACCTCAGACGTATGAAGCTTTCTTT. It encodes CSARPQTYEAFF.

This clonotype was found a few times. The V call is TRBV18, the J call TRBJ2-1; either TRBD1 or TRBD2 may fit D (5 bases each). CDR1 KGHSH and CDR2 LQKENI come from the germline V gene. This CDR3 comprises 14 residues. The V end was cut by 2 bases, the J end by 6 bases, with 11 bases between. CDR3 in amino acids: CASSPGTGPNEQFF. The CDR3 nucleotides are TGTGCCAGCTCACCAGGGACCGGGCCCAATGAGCAGTTCTTC.

V gene TRBV30 combines with J gene TRBJ1-5; D is perhaps TRBD1 (6 bases). The length of the CDR3 is 13 residues. From germline, CDR1 is GTSNPN and CDR2 SVGIG (reference sequence). The V end lost 0 bases, the J end lost 6 bases, and 9 bases lay between the germline ends. The CDR3 DNA follows: TGTGCCTGGAGTGTACAGGGAACTCAGCCCCAGCATTTT. It translates to CAWSVQGTQPQHF.

V gene TRBV30 combines with J gene TRBJ2-3, with TRBD2 matching over 8 bases. Germline V gene data show CDR1 as GTSNPN and CDR2 as SVGIG (reference sequence). The CDR3 consists of 15 residues. J lost 5 bases, V lost 7 bases, and 14 bases had no gene match. The CDR3 DNA sequence: TGTGCCTCCTCGGAGGGGCTAGCGGGTGGAGATACGCAGTATTTT. Translation: CASSEGLAGGDTQYF.

The table lists this clonotype with many counts. The V and J genes are TRBV7-2 and TRBJ2-1; 7 bases fit TRBD2. The V gene's germline CDR1 is SGHTA and CDR2 FQGNSA. The CDR3 loop spans 16 amino acids. V shed 0 bases, J shed 11 bases, and the junction held 13 bases outside the gene matches. The CDR3 region is CASSLAKRAGVIQQFF. Written as DNA, the CDR3 is TGTGCCAGCAGCTTAGCGAAGAGGGCGGGAGTAATTCAGCAGTTCTTC. The variable domain in full, with the rest retrieved from reference TRBV7-2 and TRBJ2-1, is GAGVSQSPSNKVTEKGKDVELRCDPISGHTALYWYRQSLGQGLEFLIYFQGNSAPDKSGLPSDRFSAERTGGSVSTLTIQRTQQEDSAVYLCASSLAKRAGVIQQFFGPGTRLTVL.

This clonotype was seen more than once but under ten times. V and J are TRBV6-1 and TRBJ2-7; possibly TRBD2 for D (5 bases). This CDR3 comprises 15 residues. The V end was cut by 5 bases, the J end by 0 bases, with 14 bases between. Per germline, CDR1 MNHNS and CDR2 SASEGT. DNA of the CDR3: TGTGCCAGCAGTCCCCCGGAGCGGCACTCCTACGAGCAGTACTTC. The encoded protein is CASSPPERHSYEQYF.

This clonotype was observed many times. V usage is TRBV12-3 or TRBV12-4 and J usage is TRBJ1-4; 7 bases agree with TRBD1. This CDR3 is 14 amino acids long. Unmatched junction bases numbered 8, after V lost 5 bases and J lost 8 bases. The DNA for the CDR3 is TGTGCCAGCAGTCCCCCGACAGGGCTCGAAAAACTGTTTTTT. Translated: CASSPPTGLEKLFF.

This clonotype was seen repeatedly, ten times or more. The gene calls are TRBV5-1 and TRBJ1-5; tentatively, D is TRBD1 (5 bases). Trimming took off 0 bases at V and 1 base at J, with 11 bases between the two ends. The CDR3 has 16 amino acids. CDR1 is SGHRS and CDR2 is YFSETQ in the germline V gene. The CDR3: CASSLDWGLSNQPQHF. In DNA form, the CDR3 reads TGCGCCAGCAGCTTGGATTGGGGACTCAGCAATCAGCCCCAGCATTTT.

In its sample, this clonotype was seen many times. This chain joins TRBV7-9 and TRBJ2-5, with D perhaps TRBD2 (5 bases). Trimming cost V 6 bases and J 2 bases, with 13 bases left between them. The CDR3 runs to 14 residues. CDR1 and CDR2 from the germline V gene are SEHNR and FQNEAQ (reference sequence). CDR3 protein: CASRPPDSQETQYF. The DNA for the CDR3 is TGTGCCAGCAGGCCGCCGGACTCTCAAGAGACCCAGTACTTC.

The chain joins TRBV20-1 to TRBJ2-1; 10 bases line up with TRBD1. Looked up from germline, CDR1 is DFQATT and CDR2 is SNEGSKA (reference sequence). The CDR3 loop spans 13 amino acids. The V segment lost 6 bases and the J segment 4 bases; nucleotides outside the gene matches: 3. The CDR3 is CSADRGHYNEQFF. The CDR3 DNA reads as TGCAGTGCCGACAGGGGGCATTACAATGAGCAGTTCTTC.

This CDR3 is CASSPGKAEKLFF. The DNA for the CDR3 is TGTGCCAGCAGTCCGGGAAAGGCTGAAAAACTGTTTTTT. The chain employs TRBV12-3 or TRBV12-4 and TRBJ1-4; D is unclear. The V gene lost 5 bases and the J gene lost 7 bases, with 11 bases spanning the gap. The CDR3 is 13 residues long.

The gene calls are TRBV24-1 and TRBJ2-3; D could derive from TRBD1 or TRBD2 (5 bases each). The CDR3 is 16 amino acids. Trimming removed 3 bases from V and 6 bases from J, with 18 bases in between. Germline CDR1 reads KGHDR; CDR2 reads SFDVKD. DNA for the CDR3: TGTGCCACCAGTGATAGTACTGGGGGAATGTCGGATACGCAGTATTTT. It encodes CATSDSTGGMSDTQYF.

This clonotype was observed a handful of times. The rearrangement links TRBV24-1 to TRBJ1-4; D is possibly TRBD1 (6 bases). CDR3 size: 15 residues. With 3 bases removed from V and 8 bases from J, the gap between germline ends came to 15 bases. The V gene's germline CDR1 is KGHDR and CDR2 SFDVKD. CDR3 sequence (DNA): TGTGCCACCAGTGATGCGACAGGCTTGGGGGAAAAACTGTTTTTT. As protein: CATSDATGLGEKLFF.

The chain recombines TRBV29-1 with TRBJ2-5; the match to TRBD1 covers 11 bases. Trimming cost V 8 bases and J 7 bases; bases outside gene matches: 15. Per germline, CDR1 SQVTM and CDR2 ANQGSEA. CDR3 length equals 15 residues. The CDR3 DNA reads as TGCAGCACAACCTCCCCGGGACAGGGGGTGTGGACCCAGTACTTC. Translated: CSTTSPGQGVWTQYF.

This clonotype turned up a few times. The V gene is TRBV29-1, the J gene TRBJ1-1, with a weak D call TRBD1 (5 bases). The germline gives CDR1 SQVTM, CDR2 ANQGSEA. This CDR3 comprises 12 residues. As DNA, the CDR3 is TGCAGGGGCCAACTAGGGGCGAATGTAGCTTTCTTT. Residues: CRGQLGANVAFF.

Worth noting for this clonotype: It may be a read error: a sequence one base away is much more abundant. This chain links TRBV7-9 with TRBJ2-5; D gene unclear. V was cut by 3 bases and J by 3 bases, with 5 bases left in between. This CDR3 spans 12 amino acids. Germline CDR1 is SEHNR and CDR2 is FQNEAQ (reference sequence). CDR3 amino acids: CASSFEEETQYF. The CDR3 nucleotides read TGTGCCAGCAGCTTTGAGGAAGAGACCCAGTACTTC.

In this sample, this clonotype turned up many times. The CDR3 nucleotides read TGTGCCAGCAGCGAAACAGGGGGCGATGGCTACACCTTC. Protein sequence: CASSETGGDGYTF. V usage is TRBV28 and J usage is TRBJ1-2; TRBD1 matches 9 bases. Germline CDR1 reads MDHEN; CDR2 reads SYDVKM. V shed 6 bases, J shed 6 bases, and the junction held 5 bases outside the gene matches. The CDR3 is 13 amino acids.

This clonotype was found a few times. The J gene is TRBJ2-1, the V gene TRBV5-1; 7 nucleotides agree with TRBD2. The V and J ends lost 3 bases and 0 bases, in that order; junction bases with no gene match: 6. The CDR3 sequence is 16 residues long. CDR1 and CDR2 (germline): SGHRS, YFSETQ. CDR3 region: CASSSNPSGSYNEQFF. CDR3 nucleotides: TGCGCCAGCAGCTCTAACCCTAGCGGCTCCTACAATGAGCAGTTCTTC.